The clone carrying this T cell receptor beta chain was found a few times. Its antigen is not known. This CDR3 is 14 amino acids long. CDR1 and CDR2 (germline): ENHRY, SYGVKD. V dropped 0 bases and J dropped 4 bases, with 7 bases sitting between them. The hyperthyroidism patients had all been newly diagnosed, and their disease duration was under 2 months. Their ages ranged from 18 to 65 years. Uncontrolled infections, other autoimmune diseases, pregnancy or lactation led to exclusion of patients. The data were obtained in a study of T cells in Graves' hyperthyroidism and ophthalmopathy. Study-level background: Blood from the periphery was taken at initial diagnosis, before any treatment. Findings and limits, study-wide: A 13 V-J model separated ophthalmopathy from stable hyperthyroidism.

The CDR3 regions of TCR beta were amplified from RNA transcripts. The HTBI primer set drove a first-round RT-PCR of the TCR CDR3. TCRdb reprocessed the multiplex PCR reads via MiXCR and lists one record per CDR3 protein. The sample consists of about 210,000 distinct CDR3 sequences, 15% to 20% of them appearing once. The rearrangement links TRBV10-3 to TRBJ2-1; no reliable D call. The sample taken for sequencing was blood. The receptor comes from a man aged 35-49 years with Graves' hyperthyroidism. CDR3 coding DNA: TGTGCCATCAGTGAGTCCCCCACTTACAATGAGCAGTTCTTC. It encodes CAISESPTYNEQFF.